This TCR beta chain was documented in a study of immune cell composition in non-small cell lung cancer. Study-wide context: Lung adenocarcinoma or squamous carcinoma made up most tumours.

Looked up from germline, CDR1 is MNHNY and CDR2 is SVGAGI (reference sequence). The CDR3 runs 15 residues. Trimming took off 5 bases at V and 5 bases at J, with 17 bases between the two ends. Normal lung was sampled as far from the tumour as possible, at least 3 cm. Repertoires were generated with immunoSEQ multiplex PCR, while TCRdb's copy carries only in-frame clones and drops some. This sample has some 9,000 clones, with 67% found just once. Study observations and caveats: Roughly 82% of squamous and 25% to 35% of adenocarcinoma cases had tumour-associated clones >0.5%.

To note about this clone: Its antigen is unidentified.

This clonotype was obtained from a human donor with non-small cell lung cancer. This chain uses TRBV6-6 with TRBJ2-3, with D perhaps matching TRBD2 (7 bases). Sequencing input: non-adjacent lung tissue. The CDR3 DNA reads TGTGCCAGCAGTGACGCGGGGGCCCAGTTAGATACGCAGTATTTT. Amino acids: CASSDAGAQLDTQYF.